The following is a TCR beta chain sequence with its context. Its antigen remains unidentified. These data originate in a study of post-analysis software for immune sequencing data. On the study more broadly: Both relapsing-remitting and secondary progressive multiple sclerosis featured among the disease courses, as did progressive-relapsing multiple sclerosis. Study-wide results and caveats: Significantly lower normalized Chao1 diversity was found in patients with multiple sclerosis relative to controls. Relative to controls, patients had about five TRBV segments at higher frequency, with TRBV5-6, TRBV5-1 and TRBV20-1 among these.

Trimming took 6 bases from V and 4 from J; bases not matched to a gene: 6. This CDR3 region has 14 residues. Presence of unique molecular identifiers characterized the TCR beta cDNA libraries. MiXCR, applied by TCRdb to the PCR reads, yields one record per CDR3 protein. The table lists approximately 690,000 distinct CDR3 sequences, more than 50% of them singletons. Sample: blood. The TCR originated in a girl under 10 years old with multiple sclerosis. This chain joins TRBV12-3 or TRBV12-4 and TRBJ1-2, with 9 bases aligning to TRBD1. CDR3 nucleotides: TGTGCCAGCAGCGGACAGGGGCTATCCTATGGCTACACCTTC. It codes for CASSGQGLSYGYTF.